The 27 T cell receptor beta chains reported below all come from one sample, sequenced in a study of T cells in Graves' hyperthyroidism and ophthalmopathy. TCR beta CDR3 sequences were amplified from RNA transcripts. A set of HTBI primers served as the primers for a first-round RT-PCR of the TCR CDR3. TCRdb reanalysed the multiplex PCR reads using MiXCR and keeps one entry per CDR3 protein. There are a few hundred thousand distinct CDR3 sequences in the sample; less than 25% occur only once, and under 55% lies in the top ten. Sequencing used blood. The receptors here all came from a woman aged 70-85 years with Graves' ophthalmopathy.

This clonotype was counted only a few times. The chain joins TRBV7-2 to TRBJ1-1; D remains ambiguous. This CDR3 region has 15 residues. V lost 1 base to trimming and J lost 11 bases, with 20 bases between them. Germline CDR1 is SGHTA and CDR2 is FQGNSA. This CDR3 reads CASSLGSTLQERAFF. The DNA of the CDR3 is TGTGCCAGCAGCTTAGGTAGCACACTCCAAGAAAGGGCTTTCTTT.

The chain links TRBV9 to TRBJ2-7, with D possibly matching TRBD1 (5 bases). Germline-derived CDR1 and CDR2 are SGDLS and YYNGEE. The CDR3 is made up of 15 amino acids. V was pared by 3 bases and J by 0 bases, with 13 bases between. CDR3 DNA sequence: TGTGCCAGCAGCGGTGGGGCCACGAGCTCCTACGAGCAGTACTTC. Amino acids: CASSGGATSSYEQYF. The entire variable domain, with the rest obtained from reference TRBV9 and TRBJ2-7, is as follows: DSGVTQTPKHLITATGQRVTLRCSPRSGDLSVYWYQQSLDQGLQFLIQYYNGEERAKGNILERFSAQQFPDLHSELNLSSLELGDSALYFCASSGGATSSYEQYFGPGTRLTVT.

This clonotype was picked up many times. The V call is TRBV12-3 or TRBV12-4, the J call TRBJ2-5; D is unclear. The CDR3 contains 14 residues. Trimming removed 1 base at V and 4 bases at J, with 10 bases between. The CDR3, as DNA: TGTGCCAGCAGTTTAGATGGTAGCCGAGAGACCCAGTACTTC. Its translation: CASSLDGSRETQYF.

This clonotype was counted ten times or more. The J gene is TRBJ2-7, the V gene TRBV11-2; TRBD1 matches 12 bases. Trimming removed 2 bases from V and 2 bases from J; junction bases left unmatched: 4. The CDR3 spans 16 residues. The germline CDR1 and CDR2 sequences are SGHAT and FQNNGV. In DNA, the CDR3 is TGTGCCAGCAGCTTACAGCGGGACAGGGGGCCCTACGAGCAGTACTTC. Amino acid sequence: CASSLQRDRGPYEQYF.

This chain connects TRBV7-8 to TRBJ2-7, with unresolved D. CDR3 length: 15 residues. The germline CDR1 and CDR2 sequences are SGHVS and FQNEAQ. V lost 2 bases to trimming and J lost 2 bases, with 13 bases between them. The CDR3 protein is CASSLTDDPAYEQYF. For the CDR3, the DNA is TGTGCCAGCAGCTTAACGGACGACCCCGCCTACGAGCAGTACTTC.

This clonotype was counted at least ten times. The rearrangement uses TRBV20-1 and TRBJ2-1; D is unresolved. The germline V and J ends were trimmed by 5 bases and 7 bases, with 9 bases remaining between them. CDR1 and CDR2 from the germline V gene are DFQATT and SNEGSKA (reference sequence). CDR3 length: 11 amino acids. CDR3 sequence: CSALKRNEQFF. In nucleotides, the CDR3 is TGCAGTGCTTTAAAGAGAAATGAGCAGTTCTTC.

There are a few counts of this clonotype. The chain uses TRBV2 and TRBJ1-4, with D possibly TRBD1 on 6 matching bases. Germline CDR1 SNHLY, CDR2 FYNNEI. Trimming removed 7 bases at V and 8 bases at J, with 14 bases between. The CDR3 totals 13 residues. CDR3 DNA sequence: TGTGCCAGCAATTACAGGGAAGGCGAAAAACTGTTTTTT. Amino acid sequence: CASNYREGEKLFF. Based on the CDR3 plus reference TRBV2 and TRBJ1-4, the full variable domain is EPEVTQTPSHQVTQMGQEVILRCVPISNHLYFYWYRQILGQKVEFLVSFYNNEISEKSEIFDDQFSVERPDGSNFTLKIRSTKLEDSAMYFCASNYREGEKLFFGSGTQLSVL.

Only a few counts were recorded for this clonotype. The V gene is TRBV3-1, the J gene TRBJ2-3; 9 bases are a match to TRBD2. The CDR3 sequence is 18 residues long. After removal of 0 bases from V and 1 base from J, the junction contained 8 bases not matched to a gene. Germline V gene data show CDR1 as LGHDT and CDR2 as YNNKEL (reference sequence). CDR3 sequence: CASSQDQQTSGRTDTQYF. The CDR3 nucleotides read TGTGCCAGCAGCCAAGATCAACAGACTAGCGGACGCACAGATACGCAGTATTTT.

The chain carries TRBV11-3 and TRBJ2-5; TRBD2 might be the D (5 bases). The CDR3 loop spans 14 amino acids. CDR1 SGHNT and CDR2 YENEEA come from the germline V gene. Trimming pared 3 bases from V and 3 bases from J, leaving 11 bases between. DNA of the CDR3: TGTGCCAGCAGCTTGCCCGGGGATGAAGAGACCCAGTACTTC. This sequence encodes CASSLPGDEETQYF.

The rearrangement joins TRBV5-1 to TRBJ2-5, with D perhaps TRBD2 (6 bases). Trimming took 0 bases from V and 5 from J, leaving 11 bases between them. Germline V gene lookup returns CDR1 SGHRS and CDR2 YFSETQ. There are 14 residues in the CDR3. The CDR3 protein is CASSLGGGFETQYF. The CDR3 region has the DNA TGCGCCAGCAGCTTGGGGGGAGGTTTCGAGACCCAGTACTTC.

The chain couples TRBV6-2 or TRBV6-3 to TRBJ2-1; TRBD2 is a possible D gene (5 bases). The CDR3 has 13 amino acids. Germline-derived CDR1 and CDR2 are MNHEY and SVGEGT. V gave up 0 bases and J gave up 8 bases, with 8 bases separating them. This CDR3 reads CASSYSGGHEQFF. The CDR3 region has the DNA TGTGCCAGCAGTTACTCCGGAGGCCATGAGCAGTTCTTC.

This clonotype has just a few counts. This chain uses TRBV2 with TRBJ2-7, with 7 bases identical to TRBD2. Losses at the gene ends were 6 bases for V and 0 bases for J; bases not matched to a gene: 8. CDR1 and CDR2 (germline): SNHLY, FYNNEI. This CDR3 is 15 amino acids long. CDR3 bases: TGTGCCAGCAGCACCCCTAGCGGAAGCTCCTACGAGCAGTACTTC. Protein: CASSTPSGSSYEQYF.

V is TRBV20-1 and J is TRBJ1-4, with no clear D. CDR1 is DFQATT and CDR2 is SNEGSKA in the germline V gene (reference sequence). V was trimmed by 5 bases and J by 8 bases, leaving 18 bases between them. This CDR3 has 14 residues. The CDR3 protein is CSARYQLSGEKLFF. The DNA for the CDR3 is TGCAGTGCTCGTTACCAACTTTCGGGCGAAAAACTGTTTTTT.

This clonotype was observed many times. This chain links TRBV6-2 or TRBV6-3 with TRBJ2-7; 7 bases fit TRBD2. Germline loops: CDR1 MNHEY, CDR2 SVGEGT. The CDR3 is 14 residues long. V was clipped by 6 bases and J by 0 bases; unmatched bases: 5. CDR3 loop: CASRPSGLSYEQYF. The CDR3 nucleotides are TGTGCCAGCAGGCCTAGCGGTCTCTCCTACGAGCAGTACTTC.

J is TRBJ1-6 and V is TRBV4-1; D is perhaps TRBD1 (6 bases). V was pared by 3 bases and J by 9 bases, with 15 bases between. This CDR3 region has 15 residues. Per germline, CDR1 MGHRA and CDR2 YSYEKL. The CDR3 DNA reads TGCGCCAGCAGCCATTCAGGGGAAAAAGGTTCACCCCTCCACTTT. This encodes CASSHSGEKGSPLHF.

Ten or more counts support this clonotype. The chain is built from TRBV5-1 and TRBJ1-1; the D gene is possibly TRBD1 (5 bases). Per germline, CDR1 SGHRS and CDR2 YFSETQ. The CDR3 spans 13 residues. Deletions cut 4 bases from V and 5 bases from J, with 12 bases between. CDR3 sequence (DNA): TGCGCCAGCAGCCGAGGGGCGCGTACTGAAGCTTTCTTT. It specifies CASSRGARTEAFF.

This clonotype was detected many times. This chain connects TRBV5-6 to TRBJ1-6; no clear D. The CDR3 contains 12 residues. Germline V gene lookup returns CDR1 SGHDT and CDR2 YYEEEE. V was pared by 1 base and J by 9 bases, with 5 bases between. The CDR3 sequence: CASSLTGSPLHF. CDR3 bases: TGTGCCAGCAGCTTGACCGGTTCACCCCTCCACTTT.

With regard to this clonotype: The junction does not match germline at one end; this may be a read error. The gene calls are TRBV7-8 and TRBJ2-5; no reliable D call. Looked up from germline, CDR1 is SGHVS and CDR2 is FQNEAQ. The CDR3 consists of 13 residues. DNA of the CDR3: TGTGCCAGAAGCTTAGATTTGGTAGAGACCCAGTACTTC. Translating gives CARSLDLVETQYF.

This clonotype turned up a few times. The chain carries TRBV19 and TRBJ1-5; 10 nucleotides agree with TRBD1. The junction had 9 bases not matched to a gene; V was cut back by 7 bases and J by 6 bases. The CDR3 runs to 15 residues. The V gene's germline CDR1 is LNHDA and CDR2 SQIVND (reference sequence). DNA of the CDR3: TGTGCCAGTATAGGAGCCGACAGGGGGCTTCAGCCCCAGCATTTT. It specifies CASIGADRGLQPQHF.

The chain joins TRBV3-1 to TRBJ1-2, with TRBD1 as a possible D gene (5 bases). The CDR3 runs to 13 residues. Germline loops: CDR1 LGHDT, CDR2 YNNKEL (reference sequence). V was pared by 4 bases and J by 8 bases, with 14 bases between. The CDR3 DNA follows: TGTGCCAGCAGCCCTGGGGGATACGACGGCTACACCTTC. Protein product: CASSPGGYDGYTF.

The chain recombines TRBV20-1 with TRBJ2-1; the D gene is possibly TRBD2 (6 bases). Trimming removed 0 bases from V and 9 bases from J, with 15 bases in between. Germline lookup yields CDR1 DFQATT and CDR2 SNEGSKA (reference sequence). The CDR3 loop spans 14 amino acids. The CDR3 DNA reads TGCAGTGCTAGAGATAAACTAGCTCTTAGTGAGCAGTTCTTC. Amino acid sequence: CSARDKLALSEQFF.

The rearrangement uses TRBV28 and TRBJ2-5, with TRBD2 identical over 9 bases. Per the germline V gene, CDR1 is MDHEN and CDR2 is SYDVKM. The junction had 7 bases not matched to a gene; V was cut back by 6 bases and J by 2 bases. The CDR3 runs 15 residues. The CDR3 here is CASSQKAGGQETQYF. In DNA form, the CDR3 reads TGTGCCAGCAGCCAGAAAGCGGGAGGACAAGAGACCCAGTACTTC. The full variable domain, its missing parts supplied by reference TRBV28 and TRBJ2-5, is DVKVTQSSRYLVKRTGEKVFLECVQDMDHENMFWYRQDPGLGLRLIYFSYDVKMKEKGDIPEGYSVSREKKERFSLILESASTNQTSMYLCASSQKAGGQETQYFGPGTRLLVL.

This clonotype has more than one count but fewer than ten. V and J are TRBV20-1 and TRBJ2-3; D uncertain. V was shortened by 2 bases and J by 0 bases, with 9 bases between the two germline ends. The germline V gene encodes CDR1 DFQATT and CDR2 SNEGSKA (reference sequence). The CDR3 has 14 residues. The CDR3 region has the DNA TGCAGTGCTAGAAAACCGGTTAGCACAGATACGCAGTATTTT. It translates to CSARKPVSTDTQYF.

The rearrangement links TRBV20-1 to TRBJ1-2, with D tentatively TRBD1 (5 bases). CDR3 length: 13 residues. Germline-derived CDR1 and CDR2 are DFQATT and SNEGSKA (reference sequence). Trimming took off 3 bases at V and 5 bases at J, with 13 bases between the two ends. The CDR3 DNA follows: TGCAGTGCTAGCCCCGACAGCGGATATGGCTACACCTTC. It specifies CSASPDSGYGYTF.

V usage is TRBV20-1 and J usage is TRBJ2-7, with 10 bases that match TRBD1. Germline V gene lookup returns CDR1 DFQATT and CDR2 SNEGSKA (reference sequence). The trim removed 6 bases at V and 8 bases at J, leaving 13 bases unmatched. There are 14 residues in the CDR3. This CDR3 reads CSARTGTGVGKQYF. The CDR3 nucleotides are TGCAGTGCCAGAACCGGGACAGGGGTGGGGAAGCAGTACTTC.

This clonotype was found many times. V gene TRBV28 combines with J gene TRBJ2-7; the match to TRBD2 covers 11 bases. The CDR3 is 16 amino acids. Germline CDR1 MDHEN, CDR2 SYDVKM. The V gene end was trimmed by 2 bases and the J gene end by 3 bases; junction bases not matched to a gene: 6. The CDR3 DNA follows: TGTGCCAGCAGTTTACTTAGCGGGAGGGCCCACTACGAGCAGTACTTC. As protein: CASSLLSGRAHYEQYF.

This clonotype has at least ten counts. This chain links TRBV12-3 or TRBV12-4 with TRBJ2-7; D is ambiguous. The CDR3 is 14 residues long. V gave up 3 bases and J gave up 0 bases, with 9 bases separating them. CDR3 sequence: CASSLGWSSYEQYF. The CDR3 DNA follows: TGTGCCAGCAGTTTGGGGTGGAGCTCCTACGAGCAGTACTTC.